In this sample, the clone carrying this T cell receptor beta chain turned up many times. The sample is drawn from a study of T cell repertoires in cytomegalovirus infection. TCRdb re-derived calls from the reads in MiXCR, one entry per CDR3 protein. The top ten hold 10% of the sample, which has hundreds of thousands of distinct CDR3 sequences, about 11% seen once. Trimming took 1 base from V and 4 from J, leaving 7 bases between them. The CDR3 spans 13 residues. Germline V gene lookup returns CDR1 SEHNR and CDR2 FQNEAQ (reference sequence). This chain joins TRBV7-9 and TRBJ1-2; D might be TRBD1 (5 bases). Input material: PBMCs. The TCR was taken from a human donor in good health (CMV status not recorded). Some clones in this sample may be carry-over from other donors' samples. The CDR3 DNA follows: TGTGCCAGCAGCTTAGGCCAGGGCTATGGCTACACCTTC. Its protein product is CASSLGQGYGYTF. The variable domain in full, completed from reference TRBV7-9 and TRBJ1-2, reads DTGVSQNPRHKITKRGQNVTFRCDPISEHNRLYWYRQTLGQGPEFLTYFQNEAQLEKSRLLSDRFSAERPKGSFSTLEIQRTEQGDSAMYLCASSLGQGYGYTFGSGTRLTVV.